These 5 T cell receptor beta chains were sequenced from one sample in a study of blood T cell repertoires in COVID-19. Libraries were prepared by immunoSEQ multiplex PCR; TCRdb keeps only in-frame clonotypes and omits some of them. Of tens of thousands of clones listed, roughly 77% are singletons. Sequencing was done on a sample of peripheral blood. The source of these receptors is a man older than 75 with acute or convalescent COVID-19.

The V and J genes are TRBV29-1 and TRBJ1-1, with 8 bases fitting TRBD1. This CDR3 is built from 15 residues. Germline V gene lookup returns CDR1 SQVTM and CDR2 ANQGSEA. The ends lost 5 bases at V and 0 bases at J; junction bases unmatched: 8. CDR3 sequence: CSVTGTGLMNTEAFF. The CDR3 DNA reads as TGCAGCGTTACCGGGACAGGACTCATGAACACTGAAGCTTTCTTT.

The gene calls are TRBV13 and TRBJ2-2; the D gene is possibly TRBD2 (6 bases). V lost 6 bases and J lost 6, with 23 bases in between. Germline V gives CDR1 PRHDT, CDR2 FYEKMQ (reference sequence). The CDR3 is made up of 17 amino acids. The CDR3 protein is CASRASEGARASGELFF. CDR3 coding DNA: TGTGCCAGCAGAGCTAGCGAGGGCGCGAGGGCTTCCGGGGAGCTGTTTTTT.

The chain joins TRBV29-1 to TRBJ2-5; tentatively, D is TRBD1 (5 bases). This CDR3 is built from 13 residues. V was cut by 4 bases and J by 1 base, with 10 bases left in between. Germline CDR1 SQVTM, CDR2 ANQGSEA. Here the CDR3 reads CSVVQGSQETQYF. The CDR3 bases are TGCAGCGTTGTCCAGGGCTCCCAAGAGACCCAGTACTTC.

The chain has TRBV11-2 and TRBJ2-3; 12 nucleotides align to TRBD2. The CDR3 is made up of 17 amino acids. Germline V gene data show CDR1 as SGHAT and CDR2 as FQNNGV. Trimming took 2 bases from V and 7 from J; bases not matched to a gene: 10. CDR3 in amino acids: CASSLNGASGGANTQYF. The CDR3 region has the DNA TGTGCCAGCAGCTTAAACGGGGCTAGCGGGGGGGCAAATACGCAGTATTTT.

This clone was counted between two and nine times. V is TRBV18 and J is TRBJ1-2; D is unclear. Germline V lookup: CDR1 KGHSH, CDR2 LQKENI. The CDR3 totals 13 residues. V lost 6 bases and J lost 0, with 8 bases in between. This CDR3 is CASSAAPNYGYTF. The CDR3 coding sequence is TGTGCCAGCTCGGCCGCCCCTAACTATGGCTACACCTTC.